The rows below give T cell receptor beta chains drawn from one sample of a study of identical twins. TCRdb independently ran MiXCR on the 5' RACE reads; one entry per CDR3 protein. The sample has 310,000 or so distinct CDR3 sequences; 7.5% to 9.5% are singletons. These data were also filed under a second study, of yellow fever vaccine responses in identical twins.

The material sequenced was CD8+ T cells sorted from blood. The receptors were gathered from a woman under 30 in good health. Both conserved end residues are part of each CDR3. The order of the fields is V gene, D gene, clone size, J gene, CDR3 DNA, CDR3 protein. A D gene is named only where the DNA matches it firmly. The size of a clone is reported for some rows only, either as once, few or many, or as a class for expanded clones.

v_gene: TRBV5-1
d_gene: -
abundance: -
j_gene: TRBJ1-2
CDR3nt: TGCGCCAGCGCCTGGACCCTGTCCTATGGCTACACCTTC
CDR3aa: CASAWTLSYGYTF

v_gene: TRBV29-1
d_gene: TRBD1
abundance: many
j_gene: TRBJ2-3
CDR3nt: TGCAGCGCTGAAACAGGGGGCGCAGATACGCAGTATTTT
CDR3aa: CSAETGGADTQYF

v_gene: TRBV7-9
d_gene: TRBD1
abundance: few
j_gene: TRBJ2-7
CDR3nt: TGTGCCAGCAGCTCCCGGGACAGGCTAACCCCCTACGAGCAGTACTTC
CDR3aa: CASSSRDRLTPYEQYF

v_gene: TRBV12-3/TRBV12-4
d_gene: -
abundance: -
j_gene: TRBJ1-1
CDR3nt: TGTGCCAGCAGTTTGTGGATGAACACTGAAGCTTTCTTT
CDR3aa: CASSLWMNTEAFF

v_gene: TRBV20-1
d_gene: -
abundance: -
j_gene: TRBJ2-7
CDR3nt: TGCAGTGCTAGAGCCCTGGGAGTAGCCATCTACGAGCAGTACTTC
CDR3aa: CSARALGVAIYEQYF

v_gene: TRBV7-8
d_gene: -
abundance: few
j_gene: TRBJ1-2
CDR3nt: TGTGCCAGCAGCTTGGGGGACGGCTACACCTTC
CDR3aa: CASSLGDGYTF

v_gene: TRBV7-9
d_gene: -
abundance: -
j_gene: TRBJ2-5
CDR3nt: TGTGCCAGCTTGGCCCCCTTTGTGGAGACCCAGTACTTC
CDR3aa: CASLAPFVETQYF

v_gene: TRBV14
d_gene: -
abundance: few
j_gene: TRBJ2-5
CDR3nt: TGTGCCAGCAGCCCTAGGGACACCTCGCGGGAGACCCAGTACTTC
CDR3aa: CASSPRDTSRETQYF

v_gene: TRBV15
d_gene: TRBD1
abundance: many
j_gene: TRBJ2-7
CDR3nt: TGTGCCACCAGCAGAGAAACCGGGACAGGGGCCTACGAGCAGTACTTC
CDR3aa: CATSRETGTGAYEQYF

v_gene: TRBV21-1
d_gene: -
abundance: few
j_gene: TRBJ1-2
CDR3nt: TGTGCCAGCAGCAATAGGATCCACTATGGCTACACCTTC
CDR3aa: CASSNRIHYGYTF

v_gene: TRBV4-1
d_gene: -
abundance: many
j_gene: TRBJ2-7
CDR3nt: TGCGCCAGCAGCCCCCGGGACACCTCCTACGAGCAGTACTTC
CDR3aa: CASSPRDTSYEQYF

v_gene: TRBV12-3/TRBV12-4
d_gene: TRBD2
abundance: many
j_gene: TRBJ2-5
CDR3nt: TGTGCCAGCAGTGGTGGCTTAGCGGGGGGGCGAGAGACCCAGTACTTC
CDR3aa: CASSGGLAGGRETQYF

v_gene: TRBV7-3
d_gene: -
abundance: many
j_gene: TRBJ1-2
CDR3nt: TGTGCCAGCAGCTTATTTCCCGCGGAAATAAATGGCTACACCTTC
CDR3aa: CASSLFPAEINGYTF

v_gene: TRBV27
d_gene: TRBD2
abundance: once
j_gene: TRBJ2-1
CDR3nt: TGTGCCAGCAGACCGGGACTAGCGGGAACCCAGGGGTTCTTC
CDR3aa: CASRPGLAGTQGFF

v_gene: TRBV9
d_gene: TRBD2
abundance: -
j_gene: TRBJ2-2
CDR3nt: TGTGCCAGCAGCGAGGCTCATAGCGGGATGAACACCGGGGAGCTGTTTTTT
CDR3aa: CASSEAHSGMNTGELFF

v_gene: TRBV11-2
d_gene: -
abundance: many
j_gene: TRBJ2-1
CDR3nt: TGTGCCAGCGCTAGGGAATCCTACAATGAGCAGTTCTTC
CDR3aa: CASARESYNEQFF

v_gene: TRBV30
d_gene: TRBD2
abundance: -
j_gene: TRBJ2-3
CDR3nt: TGTGCTTGTAAACTGGGGACTATTGGAGATACGCAGTATTTT
CDR3aa: CACKLGTIGDTQYF

v_gene: TRBV5-1
d_gene: TRBD2
abundance: few
j_gene: TRBJ2-2
CDR3nt: TGCGCCAGCAGCTTGGCGCGGGAGTCGATCACCGGGGAGCTGTTTTTT
CDR3aa: CASSLARESITGELFF

v_gene: TRBV12-3/TRBV12-4
d_gene: TRBD2
abundance: few
j_gene: TRBJ2-7
CDR3nt: TGTGCCAGCAGTTTACTACTAGCGGGGGGCCCCTACGAGCAGTACTTC
CDR3aa: CASSLLLAGGPYEQYF

v_gene: TRBV27
d_gene: -
abundance: few
j_gene: TRBJ2-7
CDR3nt: TGTGCCAGCAGTTTAATAGGGGCTTACGAGCAGTACTTC
CDR3aa: CASSLIGAYEQYF

v_gene: TRBV5-1
d_gene: TRBD2
abundance: -
j_gene: TRBJ2-7
CDR3nt: TGCGCCAGCACCGGGGGGGAAACCTACGAGCAGTACTTC
CDR3aa: CASTGGETYEQYF

v_gene: TRBV5-6
d_gene: -
abundance: -
j_gene: TRBJ2-2
CDR3nt: TGTGCCAGCAGTTCGGGGCTCGACAGGATGGACACCGGGGAGCTGTTTTTT
CDR3aa: CASSSGLDRMDTGELFF

v_gene: TRBV27
d_gene: -
abundance: many
j_gene: TRBJ1-4
CDR3nt: TGTGCCAGCAGTTTGGCAGGACTCGGCTCCAGCTTGTTTTTT
CDR3aa: CASSLAGLGSSLFF

v_gene: TRBV15
d_gene: -
abundance: -
j_gene: TRBJ2-3
CDR3nt: TGTGCCACCAGCAGCCATCGGTCAACTAGCACAGATACGCAGTATTTT
CDR3aa: CATSSHRSTSTDTQYF

v_gene: TRBV20-1
d_gene: -
abundance: -
j_gene: TRBJ1-6
CDR3nt: TGCAGTGCGGACGCCGATGGGACTTCCCTCCACTTT
CDR3aa: CSADADGTSLHF

v_gene: TRBV4-3
d_gene: TRBD1
abundance: -
j_gene: TRBJ2-1
CDR3nt: TGCGCCAGCAGCCAAGACGGTGGGACAGTGCTTGAGCAGTTCTTC
CDR3aa: CASSQDGGTVLEQFF

v_gene: TRBV7-9
d_gene: -
abundance: many
j_gene: TRBJ1-6
CDR3nt: TGTGCCAGCAGTCTTGGGGTAGGGTCACCCCTCCACTTT
CDR3aa: CASSLGVGSPLHF

v_gene: TRBV5-1
d_gene: -
abundance: many
j_gene: TRBJ1-1
CDR3nt: TGCGCCAGCAGCTTGGGAACAGGGATCACTGAAGCTTTCTTT
CDR3aa: CASSLGTGITEAFF

v_gene: TRBV29-1
d_gene: -
abundance: many
j_gene: TRBJ2-5
CDR3nt: TGCAGCGTTCAGGGCTTACCGGAGACCCAGTACTTC
CDR3aa: CSVQGLPETQYF

v_gene: TRBV7-9
d_gene: TRBD1
abundance: many
j_gene: TRBJ2-7
CDR3nt: TGTGCCAGCAGCTTTACCCGGGACAGATTTTCCTACGAGCAGTACTTC
CDR3aa: CASSFTRDRFSYEQYF

v_gene: TRBV10-3
d_gene: -
abundance: -
j_gene: TRBJ2-7
CDR3nt: TGTGCCATCAGCGTCAGTCGAGCCTACGAGCAGTACTTC
CDR3aa: CAISVSRAYEQYF

v_gene: TRBV4-3
d_gene: -
abundance: few
j_gene: TRBJ2-1
CDR3nt: TGCGCCAGCAGCCAAGATAGCGCGACAGTCGATAATGAGCAGTTCTTC
CDR3aa: CASSQDSATVDNEQFF

v_gene: TRBV7-3
d_gene: -
abundance: few
j_gene: TRBJ2-1
CDR3nt: TGTGCCAGCAGCTTAATATTGGGGGCGGTCGGTGAGCAGTTCTTC
CDR3aa: CASSLILGAVGEQFF

v_gene: TRBV7-9
d_gene: -
abundance: -
j_gene: TRBJ2-4
CDR3nt: TGTGCCAGCAGCTTAGGGGAGGCAGCCAAAAACATTCAGTACTTC
CDR3aa: CASSLGEAAKNIQYF

v_gene: TRBV5-1
d_gene: TRBD1
abundance: -
j_gene: TRBJ2-2
CDR3nt: TGCGCCAGCAGCTCGACCGGGACAGCCACCGGGGAGCTGTTTTTT
CDR3aa: CASSSTGTATGELFF

v_gene: TRBV6-2/TRBV6-3
d_gene: TRBD2
abundance: few
j_gene: TRBJ2-3
CDR3nt: TGTGCCAGCTCGCCGGGACTAGATACTAGCGGCACAGATACGCAGTATTTT
CDR3aa: CASSPGLDTSGTDTQYF

v_gene: TRBV6-6
d_gene: -
abundance: few
j_gene: TRBJ2-2
CDR3nt: TGTGCCAGCAGTTACGTGGCGGGGGAGCTGTTTTTT
CDR3aa: CASSYVAGELFF

v_gene: TRBV7-6
d_gene: TRBD1
abundance: -
j_gene: TRBJ1-1
CDR3nt: TGTGCCAGCAGCTTATCTGGGACAGACATGAACACTGAAGCTTTCTTT
CDR3aa: CASSLSGTDMNTEAFF

v_gene: TRBV29-1
d_gene: TRBD2
abundance: many
j_gene: TRBJ2-3
CDR3nt: TGCAGCGTTGACGGGGCTAGCGGGCGACTAGATACGCAGTATTTT
CDR3aa: CSVDGASGRLDTQYF

v_gene: TRBV13
d_gene: -
abundance: medium-sized
j_gene: TRBJ2-3
CDR3nt: TGTGCCAGCAGCCCCGAGGGGCGGGGGCGCACAGATACGCAGTATTTT
CDR3aa: CASSPEGRGRTDTQYF

v_gene: TRBV12-3/TRBV12-4
d_gene: TRBD1
abundance: once
j_gene: TRBJ2-7
CDR3nt: TGTGCCAGCAGTTTAGGGCCGGGACAGCCTTACGAGCAGTACTTC
CDR3aa: CASSLGPGQPYEQYF

v_gene: TRBV27
d_gene: -
abundance: many
j_gene: TRBJ2-3
CDR3nt: TGTGCCAGCAGTTTATCTCAGGGCACAGATACGCAGTATTTT
CDR3aa: CASSLSQGTDTQYF

v_gene: TRBV15
d_gene: -
abundance: many
j_gene: TRBJ2-7
CDR3nt: TGTGCCACCAGCAGAACTCGGGACGGATCCTACGAGCAGTACTTC
CDR3aa: CATSRTRDGSYEQYF

v_gene: TRBV6-1
d_gene: TRBD2
abundance: -
j_gene: TRBJ2-3
CDR3nt: TGTGCCAGCTCTGCTGCGGGGGGCCTAGATACGCAGTATTTT
CDR3aa: CASSAAGGLDTQYF

v_gene: TRBV11-1
d_gene: -
abundance: -
j_gene: TRBJ2-1
CDR3nt: TGTGCCAGCACATTTGGGGAGGAGAGTCGGCAGTTCTTC
CDR3aa: CASTFGEESRQFF

v_gene: TRBV12-3/TRBV12-4
d_gene: -
abundance: -
j_gene: TRBJ1-5
CDR3nt: TGTGCCAGCGCTGGCGGGAGTCAGCCCCAGCATTTT
CDR3aa: CASAGGSQPQHF

v_gene: TRBV11-2
d_gene: TRBD2
abundance: few
j_gene: TRBJ2-5
CDR3nt: TGTGCCAGCAGCCCGCGGACTAGCGGGAGGTCGGAGACCCAGTACTTC
CDR3aa: CASSPRTSGRSETQYF

v_gene: TRBV5-1
d_gene: -
abundance: -
j_gene: TRBJ2-1
CDR3nt: TGCGCCAGCAGCCAGCCTCTGGTCGATGAGCAGTTCTTC
CDR3aa: CASSQPLVDEQFF

v_gene: TRBV28
d_gene: -
abundance: -
j_gene: TRBJ1-4
CDR3nt: TGTGCCAGCAGTTTCCTGAAACGTGAAAAACTGTTTTTT
CDR3aa: CASSFLKREKLFF

v_gene: TRBV28
d_gene: TRBD1
abundance: few
j_gene: TRBJ2-7
CDR3nt: TGTGCCACCAAGGACAGGTTATTCTACGAGCAGTACTTC
CDR3aa: CATKDRLFYEQYF

v_gene: TRBV6-2/TRBV6-3
d_gene: TRBD2
abundance: many
j_gene: TRBJ2-1
CDR3nt: TGTGCCAGCAGTTACTCCGGGACTACTTTCTACAATGAGCAGTTCTTC
CDR3aa: CASSYSGTTFYNEQFF

v_gene: TRBV7-9
d_gene: -
abundance: -
j_gene: TRBJ2-1
CDR3nt: TGTGCCAGCAGGGATGGTAGCGGACGAAGCTCCTACAATGAGCAGTTCTTC
CDR3aa: CASRDGSGRSSYNEQFF

v_gene: TRBV27
d_gene: TRBD1
abundance: few
j_gene: TRBJ2-1
CDR3nt: TGTGCCAGCAGTTCTGGGCAGGGGGTTGAGCAGTTCTTC
CDR3aa: CASSSGQGVEQFF

v_gene: TRBV27
d_gene: -
abundance: -
j_gene: TRBJ2-7
CDR3nt: TGTGCCAGCAAGTCCAATTACGAGCAGTACTTC
CDR3aa: CASKSNYEQYF

v_gene: TRBV29-1
d_gene: -
abundance: -
j_gene: TRBJ2-5
CDR3nt: TGCAGCGTTTGGCAGAACCAAGAGACCCAGTACTTC
CDR3aa: CSVWQNQETQYF